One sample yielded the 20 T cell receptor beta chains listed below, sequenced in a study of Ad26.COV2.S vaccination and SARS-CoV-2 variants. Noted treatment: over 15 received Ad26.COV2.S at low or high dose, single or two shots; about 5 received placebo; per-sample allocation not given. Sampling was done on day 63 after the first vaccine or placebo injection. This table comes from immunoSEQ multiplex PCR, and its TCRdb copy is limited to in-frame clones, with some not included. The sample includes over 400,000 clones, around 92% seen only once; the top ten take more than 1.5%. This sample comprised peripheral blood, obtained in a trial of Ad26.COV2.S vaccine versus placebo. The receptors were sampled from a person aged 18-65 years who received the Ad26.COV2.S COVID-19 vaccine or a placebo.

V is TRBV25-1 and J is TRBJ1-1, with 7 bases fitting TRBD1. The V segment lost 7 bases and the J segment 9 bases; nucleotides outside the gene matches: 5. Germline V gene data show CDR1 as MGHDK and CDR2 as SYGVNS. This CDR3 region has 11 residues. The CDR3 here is CASTEGQKAFF. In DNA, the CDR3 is TGTGCCAGCACCGAGGGACAGAAAGCTTTCTTT. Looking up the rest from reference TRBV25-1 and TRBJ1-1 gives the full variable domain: EADIYQTPRYLVIGTGKKITLECSQTMGHDKMYWYQQDPGMELHLIHYSYGVNSTEKGDLSSESTVSRIRTEHFPLTLESARPSHTSQYLCASTEGQKAFFGQGTRLTVV.

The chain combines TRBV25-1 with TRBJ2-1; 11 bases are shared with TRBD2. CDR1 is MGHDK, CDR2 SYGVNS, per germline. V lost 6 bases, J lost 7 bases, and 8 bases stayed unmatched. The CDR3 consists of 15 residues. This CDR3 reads CASRSSGGALNEQFF. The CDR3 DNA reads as TGTGCCAGCAGAAGTAGCGGGGGGGCTTTGAATGAGCAGTTCTTC.

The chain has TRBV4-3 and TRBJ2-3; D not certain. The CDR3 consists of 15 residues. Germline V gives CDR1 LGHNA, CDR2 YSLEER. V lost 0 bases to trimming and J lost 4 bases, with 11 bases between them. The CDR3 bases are TGCGCCAGCAGCCAAGATCCGAGGTGGCCAGATACGCAGTATTTT. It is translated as CASSQDPRWPDTQYF.

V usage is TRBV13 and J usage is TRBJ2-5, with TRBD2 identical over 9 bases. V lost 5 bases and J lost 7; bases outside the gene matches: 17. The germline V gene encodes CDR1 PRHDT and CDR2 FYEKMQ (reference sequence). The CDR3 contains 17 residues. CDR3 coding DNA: TGTGCCAGCAGCCCCGGGAGGGGGGGACTAGCCACGGGGACCCAGTACTTC. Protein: CASSPGRGGLATGTQYF.

For the CDR3, the DNA is TGTGCCACCAGCAGAGAAGGCGGGGCGGGAGGCGAGCAGTACTTC. Its translation: CATSREGGAGGEQYF. The genes are TRBV15 and TRBJ2-7; 8 nucleotides line up with TRBD2. The CDR3 sequence is 15 residues long. Germline values: CDR1 LNHNV, CDR2 YYDKDF (reference sequence). J gave up 6 bases and V 0 bases, and 7 bases lay outside the gene matches.

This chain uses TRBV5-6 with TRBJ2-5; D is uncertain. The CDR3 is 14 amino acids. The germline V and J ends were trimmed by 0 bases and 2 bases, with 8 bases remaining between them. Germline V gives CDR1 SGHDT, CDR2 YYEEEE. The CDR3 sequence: CASSLAAWQETQYF. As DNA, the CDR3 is TGTGCCAGCAGCTTGGCGGCGTGGCAAGAGACCCAGTACTTC.

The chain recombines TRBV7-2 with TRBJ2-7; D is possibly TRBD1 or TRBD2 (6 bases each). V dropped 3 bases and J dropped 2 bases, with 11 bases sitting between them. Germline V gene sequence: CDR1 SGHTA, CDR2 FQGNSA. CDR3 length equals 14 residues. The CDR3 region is CASSLGGRAYEQYF. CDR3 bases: TGTGCCAGCAGCTTGGGGGGCCGGGCCTACGAGCAGTACTTC.

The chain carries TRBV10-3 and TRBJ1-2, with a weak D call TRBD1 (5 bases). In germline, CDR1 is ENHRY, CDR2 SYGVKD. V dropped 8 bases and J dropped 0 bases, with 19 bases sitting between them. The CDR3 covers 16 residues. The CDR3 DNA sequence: TGTGCCATCTCTTCGAGTCTGCAGGGAACTAACTATGGCTACACCTTC. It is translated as CAISSSLQGTNYGYTF.

CDR3 region: CASGRGDNQPQHF. CDR3 in DNA: TGTGCCAGCGGTCGGGGCGACAATCAGCCCCAGCATTTT. The rearrangement links TRBV11-2 to TRBJ1-5, with a weak D call TRBD1 (5 bases). The germline V gene has CDR1 SGHAT and CDR2 FQNNGV. The CDR3 has 13 residues. V lost 8 bases, J lost 3 bases, and 11 bases lay in between.

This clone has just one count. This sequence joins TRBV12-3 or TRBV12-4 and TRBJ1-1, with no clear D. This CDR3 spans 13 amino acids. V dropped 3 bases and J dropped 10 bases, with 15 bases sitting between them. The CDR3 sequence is CASSFFSAGVAFF. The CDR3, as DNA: TGTGCCAGCAGTTTTTTTTCCGCCGGGGTAGCTTTCTTT.

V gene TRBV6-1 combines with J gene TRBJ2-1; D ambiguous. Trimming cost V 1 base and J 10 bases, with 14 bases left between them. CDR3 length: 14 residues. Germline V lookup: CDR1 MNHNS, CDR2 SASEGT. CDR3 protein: CASSEGDGPAEQFF. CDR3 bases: TGTGCCAGCAGTGAAGGTGACGGACCCGCAGAGCAGTTCTTC.

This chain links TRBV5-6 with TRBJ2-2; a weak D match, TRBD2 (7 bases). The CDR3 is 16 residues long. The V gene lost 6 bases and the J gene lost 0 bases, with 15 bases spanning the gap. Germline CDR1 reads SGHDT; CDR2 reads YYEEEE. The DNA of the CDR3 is TGTGCCAGCACCTTCCCCGGGGGGCCGAACACCGGGGAGCTGTTTTTT. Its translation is CASTFPGGPNTGELFF.

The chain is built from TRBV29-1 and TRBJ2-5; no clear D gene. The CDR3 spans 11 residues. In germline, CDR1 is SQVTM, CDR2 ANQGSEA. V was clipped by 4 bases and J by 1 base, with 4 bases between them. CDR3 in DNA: TGCAGCGTTGTCCCCCAAGAGACCCAGTACTTC. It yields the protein CSVVPQETQYF.

The CDR3 spells CSVARQGRLGYTF. The CDR3 DNA reads TGCAGCGTTGCTAGACAGGGTAGGCTAGGCTACACCTTC. V usage is TRBV29-1 and J usage is TRBJ1-2, with TRBD1 matching 7 bases. V lost 4 bases, J lost 8 bases, and 10 bases stayed unmatched. CDR3 size: 13 residues. The germline V gene has CDR1 SQVTM and CDR2 ANQGSEA.

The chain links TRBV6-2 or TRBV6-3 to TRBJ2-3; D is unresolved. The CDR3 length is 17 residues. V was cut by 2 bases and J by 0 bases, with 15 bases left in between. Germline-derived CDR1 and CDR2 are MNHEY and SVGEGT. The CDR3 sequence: CASSYIDWATSTDTQYF. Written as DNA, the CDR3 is TGTGCCAGCAGTTACATCGATTGGGCTACTAGCACAGATACGCAGTATTTT.

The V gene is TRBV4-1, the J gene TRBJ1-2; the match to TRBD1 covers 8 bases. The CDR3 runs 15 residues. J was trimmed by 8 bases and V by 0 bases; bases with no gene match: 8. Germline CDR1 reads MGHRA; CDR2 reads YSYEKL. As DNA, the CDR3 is TGCGCCAGCAGCCAAGACCCAGGGGGCTCGGTGGGCTACACCTTC. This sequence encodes CASSQDPGGSVGYTF.

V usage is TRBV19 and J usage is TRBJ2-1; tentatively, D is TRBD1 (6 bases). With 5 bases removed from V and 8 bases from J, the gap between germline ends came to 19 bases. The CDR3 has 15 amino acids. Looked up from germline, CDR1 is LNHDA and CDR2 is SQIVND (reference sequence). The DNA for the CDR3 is TGTGCCAGTAGTTTACACACAGGGTTAGGAGATGAGCAGTTCTTC. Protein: CASSLHTGLGDEQFF.

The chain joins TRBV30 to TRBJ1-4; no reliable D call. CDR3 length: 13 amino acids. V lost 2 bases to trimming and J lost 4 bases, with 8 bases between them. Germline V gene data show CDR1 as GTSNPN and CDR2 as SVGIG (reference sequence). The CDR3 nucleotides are TGTGCCTGGAGTATTGGGGATAATGAAAAACTGTTTTTT. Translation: CAWSIGDNEKLFF.

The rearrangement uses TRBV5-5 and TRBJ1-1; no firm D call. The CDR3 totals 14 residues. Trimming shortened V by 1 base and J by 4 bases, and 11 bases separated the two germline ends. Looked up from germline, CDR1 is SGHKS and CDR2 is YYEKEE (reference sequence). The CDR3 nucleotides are TGTGCCAGCAGCTTGAGAGCGGGGAGCACTGAAGCTTTCTTT. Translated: CASSLRAGSTEAFF.

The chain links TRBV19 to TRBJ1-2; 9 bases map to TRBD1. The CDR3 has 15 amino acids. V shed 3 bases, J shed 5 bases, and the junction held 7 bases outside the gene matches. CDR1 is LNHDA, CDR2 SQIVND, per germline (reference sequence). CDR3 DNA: TGTGCCAGTAGTATTTGGGACAGGGATCTGTATGGCTACACCTTC. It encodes CASSIWDRDLYGYTF.